The rows below give T cell receptor beta chains drawn from one sample of a study of identical twins. In TCRdb, the 5' RACE reads were re-called with MiXCR into one record per CDR3 protein. This table holds some 500,000 distinct CDR3 sequences, about 13% found once. These data were likewise used in another study, on yellow fever vaccine responses in identical twins.

What was sequenced was CD4+ T cells sorted from blood. The receptors stem from a woman under 30 in good health. CDR3s include the opening cysteine and the closing phenylalanine or tryptophan. A row's size may be missing; if present it is once, few, many or a size class.

j_call	clone_size	v_call	cdr3_aa
TRBJ2-6	few	TRBV15	CATSRHGQASLSGANVLTF
TRBJ1-4	few	TRBV7-9	CASSWNRASNEKLFF
TRBJ2-7	.	TRBV3-1	CASTRETSPPYEQYF
TRBJ2-2	few	TRBV3-1	CASSQTQIRTGELFF
TRBJ2-5	.	TRBV12-3/TRBV12-4	CASSFLRNSQKETQYF
TRBJ1-4	.	TRBV10-3	CAISESSGRNEKLFF
TRBJ2-1	few	TRBV2	CASRKQQVGAESYNEQFF
TRBJ1-1	many	TRBV5-1	CASSPSDRGRNTEAFF
TRBJ2-7	.	TRBV6-1	CASTMGAGGGYEQYF
TRBJ1-2	many	TRBV12-3/TRBV12-4	CASSPGTGGAQGYTF
TRBJ1-3	few	TRBV20-1	CSASRPVSSNTIYF
TRBJ2-2	.	TRBV6-2/TRBV6-3	CASSYSSGTNTGELFF
TRBJ2-2	many	TRBV10-3	CAISPPGYRTGELFF
TRBJ2-2	few	TRBV15	CATSRDKGGSGELFF
TRBJ2-7	few	TRBV3-1	CASSYSRGHEQYF
TRBJ1-2	.	TRBV3-1	CASSQEVRNYGYTF
TRBJ2-7	.	TRBV6-1	CASSVYRTYEQYF
TRBJ2-7	few	TRBV29-1	CSAQTGISYEQYF
TRBJ2-1	.	TRBV20-1	CSAQSGSLDEQFF
TRBJ1-2	few	TRBV7-2	CASSSSSGTSLGGYTF
TRBJ1-1	few	TRBV6-1	CASRHPGWGNTEAFF
TRBJ2-3	.	TRBV13	CASSQQAGAMTDTQYF
TRBJ2-3	once	TRBV7-8	CASQFLNTQYF
TRBJ2-1	few	TRBV12-3/TRBV12-4	CASSYGSLREQFF
TRBJ2-1	few	TRBV5-1	CASSPLLSSPDEQFF
TRBJ2-1	.	TRBV7-3	CASSLGSGGTNEQFF
TRBJ2-1	.	TRBV6-2/TRBV6-3	CATAPGQFYNEQFF
TRBJ2-7	.	TRBV20-1	CSAREGSGRAYEQYF
TRBJ2-3	.	TRBV7-2	CASSPSGGQTDTQYF
TRBJ2-2	.	TRBV28	CASSGLGPGTNTGELFF
TRBJ1-3	.	TRBV30	CAWRGSGNTIYF
TRBJ2-7	once	TRBV18	CASSPSQIYEQYF
TRBJ2-4	many	TRBV12-3/TRBV12-4	CASSPQGNGAKNIQYF
TRBJ2-3	.	TRBV4-2	CASSQEFGLAPGVKDTQYF
TRBJ2-1	few	TRBV6-5	CASWTGYNEQFF
TRBJ1-2	many	TRBV28	CASSPGTGDYGYTF
TRBJ1-1	.	TRBV6-5	CASSYGGADTEAFF
TRBJ2-3	many	TRBV20-1	CSVGTGGPDTQYF
TRBJ1-1	many	TRBV20-1	CSASNRGNTEAFF
TRBJ1-2	.	TRBV20-1	CSARVMVIDGYTF
TRBJ1-5	many	TRBV2	CASSEEQVNQPQHF
TRBJ2-2	.	TRBV20-1	CSASGLAGGPVTGELFF
TRBJ2-2	.	TRBV20-1	CGVRRAGGSFGELFF
TRBJ2-7	many	TRBV4-1	CASSYRDYTYEQYF
TRBJ1-1	.	TRBV7-9	CASSLQGARWNTEAFF
TRBJ2-5	.	TRBV11-2	CASSLGTSGYQETQYF